These 8 T cell receptor beta chains were all obtained from the same sample, sequenced in a study of blood T cell repertoires in COVID-19. Assay used: immunoSEQ multiplex PCR; TCRdb lists only in-frame clones, some missing. The repertoire holds 200,000 to 250,000 clones, with about 87% as singletons. Specimen: PBMCs or T cells enriched from blood (not recorded which). The receptors originated from a man in his fifties who had been exposed to COVID-19.

The rearrangement uses TRBV18 and TRBJ1-1; D might be TRBD1 (6 bases). The germline V gene has CDR1 KGHSH and CDR2 LQKENI. V was shortened by 0 bases and J by 5 bases, with 22 bases between the two germline ends. The CDR3 is 18 residues long. CDR3 sequence: CASSPPGATLSQGTEAFF. The DNA for the CDR3 is TGTGCCAGCTCACCACCGGGGGCGACACTCTCCCAGGGGACTGAAGCTTTCTTT. The whole variable domain, remainder taken from reference TRBV18 and TRBJ1-1, is NAGVMQNPRHLVRRRGQEARLRCSPMKGHSHVYWYRQLPEEGLKFMVYLQKENIIDESGMPKERFSAEFPKEGPSILRIQQVVRGDSAAYFCASSPPGATLSQGTEAFFGQGTRLTVV.

Comment on this clone: This CDR3 is also generated by other DNA sequences in the sample. The V gene is TRBV19, the J gene TRBJ1-5, with 8 bases fitting TRBD1. CDR1 and CDR2 from the germline V gene are LNHDA and SQIVND (reference sequence). J gave up 4 bases and V 5 bases, and 4 bases lay outside the gene matches. The CDR3 loop spans 14 amino acids. The CDR3 bases are TGTGCCAGTAGTCCCGGACAGGGTAATCAGCCCCAGCATTTT. Its protein is CASSPGQGNQPQHF.

Comments on this clone: Other DNA sequences in this specimen translate into the identical CDR3. This rearrangement joins TRBV4-1 to TRBJ1-5, with TRBD1 matching 8 bases. Per the germline V gene, CDR1 is MGHRA and CDR2 is YSYEKL. There are 15 residues in the CDR3. With V trimmed by 1 base and J by 3 bases, 2 bases remained unmatched. In nucleotides, the CDR3 is TGCGCCAGCAGCCAAGTTCAGGGGGCCAATCAGCCCCAGCATTTT. It specifies CASSQVQGANQPQHF.

The chain joins TRBV18 to TRBJ2-7; D is perhaps TRBD1 (6 bases). CDR3 length: 14 residues. The germline gives CDR1 KGHSH, CDR2 LQKENI. Trimming stripped 5 bases from V and 4 bases from J, with 15 bases between. The CDR3: CASSDIQGEYEQYF. The CDR3 DNA is TGTGCCAGCTCAGACATACAGGGAGAATACGAGCAGTACTTC.

The chain combines TRBV3-1 (or the pseudogene TRBV3-2) with TRBJ2-7; 8 positions match TRBD2. The CDR3 is 14 residues long. V shed 6 bases, J shed 3 bases, and the junction held 7 bases outside the gene matches. The V gene's germline CDR1 is LGHDT and CDR2 YNNKEL (reference sequence). CDR3 loop: CASSQPGGFYEQYF. CDR3 in DNA: TGTGCCAGCAGTCAGCCGGGGGGGTTCTACGAGCAGTACTTC.

The chain is built from TRBV4-1 and TRBJ2-1, with D perhaps TRBD2 (6 bases). Trimming removed 4 bases at V and 0 bases at J, with 19 bases between. The CDR3 extends over 18 amino acids. Germline values: CDR1 MGHRA, CDR2 YSYEKL. The CDR3 sequence is CASSRQRGTPNSYNEQFF. In DNA, the CDR3 is TGCGCCAGCAGCCGCCAACGGGGGACTCCTAACTCCTACAATGAGCAGTTCTTC.

The chain joins TRBV28 to TRBJ2-7, with TRBD2 matching 7 bases. V lost 6 bases and J lost 3; bases outside the gene matches: 8. Germline CDR1 reads MDHEN; CDR2 reads SYDVKM. The CDR3 loop spans 14 amino acids. This CDR3 reads CASSLPGGYYEQYF. CDR3 bases: TGTGCCAGCAGCCTACCGGGAGGATACTACGAGCAGTACTTC.

In its sample, this clone was seen a few times. DNA for the CDR3: TGCAGCGTTGGACAGGGGTTCGACACTGAAGCTTTCTTT. It yields the protein CSVGQGFDTEAFF. The V call is TRBV29-1, the J call TRBJ1-1; 8 bases map to TRBD1. Germline V CDR1 and CDR2: SQVTM, ANQGSEA. The length of the CDR3 is 13 residues. The V segment lost 4 bases and the J segment 3 bases; nucleotides outside the gene matches: 4.